This TCR beta chain appears in the sequencing data of a study of identical twins. Study-level points and caveats: Alpha sequences that were out-of-frame and twin-shared showed an excess of low generation probability.

This clonotype was observed a few times. As yet, its antigen is unknown. MiXCR, run by TCRdb on the 5' RACE reads, gives a single entry per CDR3 protein. This table has around 670,000 distinct CDR3 sequences, roughly 6% appearing once. The CDR3 contains 13 residues. V was shortened by 4 bases and J by 1 base, with 9 bases between the two germline ends. Germline assignment: CDR1 DFQATT and CDR2 SNEGSKA (reference sequence). This clonotype was obtained from a man between 18 and 29 years old in good health. Sequencing was performed on naive T cells sorted from blood. The chain couples TRBV20-1 to TRBJ2-3, with D perhaps matching TRBD2 (5 bases). In DNA, the CDR3 is TGCAGTGCTACCCGTAGCGGCACAGATACGCAGTATTTT. The encoded protein is CSATRSGTDTQYF.